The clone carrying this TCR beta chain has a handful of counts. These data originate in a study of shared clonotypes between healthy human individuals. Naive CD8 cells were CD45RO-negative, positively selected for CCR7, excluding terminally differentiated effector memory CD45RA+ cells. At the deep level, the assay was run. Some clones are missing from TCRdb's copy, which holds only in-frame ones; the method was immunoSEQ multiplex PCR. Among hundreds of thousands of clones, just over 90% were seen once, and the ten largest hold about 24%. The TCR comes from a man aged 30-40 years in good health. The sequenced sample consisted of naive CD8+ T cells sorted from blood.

CDR3 coding DNA: TGTGCCAGCAGAGGACAGGCCTACGAGCAGTACTTC. The encoded protein is CASRGQAYEQYF. The chain recombines TRBV7-9 with TRBJ2-7, with 7 nucleotides matching TRBD1. CDR3 length: 12 amino acids. Germline V gene data show CDR1 as SEHNR and CDR2 as FQNEAQ (reference sequence). Losses at the gene ends were 6 bases for V and 2 bases for J; bases not matched to a gene: 1. The whole variable domain, filled in from reference TRBV7-9 and TRBJ2-7, reads DTGVSQNPRHKITKRGQNVTFRCDPISEHNRLYWYRQTLGQGPEFLTYFQNEAQLEKSRLLSDRFSAERPKGSFSTLEIQRTEQGDSAMYLCASRGQAYEQYFGPGTRLTVT.